Reported below is one T cell receptor (beta chain). Its antigen is still unknown. PCR primers comprised 60 Vbeta and 13 Jbeta primers. The assay was immunoSEQ multiplex PCR, and TCRdb's table has in-frame clones only and misses some. The repertoire holds 150,000 or so clones, with approximately 80% as singletons. The CDR3 spans 16 residues. Losses at the gene ends were 3 bases for V and 6 bases for J; bases not matched to a gene: 10. Germline values: CDR1 SGHRS, CDR2 YFSETQ. The sample originates from a study of cytomegalovirus exposure and HLA in healthy donors. Study outcomes and limitations: According to the study, roughly 160 TCR beta chains were cytomegalovirus-associated. Follow-up analysis found HLA locus-dependent TCR association rates, highest for DRB1 and lowest for HLA-C. In a later analysis, at a false discovery rate of 0.05, some 15,000 TCR beta sequences were associated with HLA alleles.

Sequencing was performed on PBMCs. The genes are TRBV5-1 and TRBJ2-2, with 8 bases matching TRBD2. This receptor was obtained from a man between 25 and 39 years old in good health and CMV-seropositive. In DNA, the CDR3 is TGCGCCAGCAGCTCGCCTTCCGGGAGGGAGGCCGGGGAGCTGTTTTTT. Translation gives CASSSPSGREAGELFF. The whole variable domain, remainder taken from reference TRBV5-1 and TRBJ2-2, is KAGVTQTPRYLIKTRGQQVTLSCSPISGHRSVSWYQQTPGQGLQFLFEYFSETQRNKGNFPGRFSGRQFSNSRSEMNVSTLELGDSALYLCASSSPSGREAGELFFGEGSRLTVL.